A selection of T cell receptor beta chains follows, all from one sample in a study of blood T cells in healthy people across ages. TCRdb reanalysed the 5' RACE reads using MiXCR and keeps one entry per CDR3 protein. This repertoire shows over a million distinct CDR3 sequences, 40% to 55% found once; its top ten account for approximately 17%. The sample consisted of blood. The origin of the receptors is a woman aged 55-69 years in good health. Both conserved end residues are part of each CDR3. D genes are given only for firm matches. Part of the rows lack a size; the others show once, few, many or a class for expanded clones.

d_call: .; cdr3_length: 13; clone_size: many; j_call: TRBJ1-1; v_call: TRBV5-1; cdr3_nt: TGCGCCAGCAGAAACGGGCCGACGGCTGAAGCTTTCTTT; cdr3_aa: CASRNGPTAEAFF
d_call: TRBD1; cdr3_length: 15; clone_size: many; j_call: TRBJ2-5; v_call: TRBV10-1; cdr3_nt: TGCGCCAGCAGTGAACAGGGGGGAAAAGAAGAGACCCAGTACTTC; cdr3_aa: CASSEQGGKEETQYF
d_call: .; cdr3_length: 13; clone_size: .; j_call: TRBJ1-1; v_call: TRBV20-1; cdr3_nt: TGCAGTGCTAGAGATTTGGGGGGCACTGAAGCTTTCTTT; cdr3_aa: CSARDLGGTEAFF
d_call: .; cdr3_length: 13; clone_size: .; j_call: TRBJ2-1; v_call: TRBV24-1; cdr3_nt: TGTGCCACCAGTGACCACCAACTGAGCCGGCAGTTCTTC; cdr3_aa: CATSDHQLSRQFF
d_call: .; cdr3_length: 12; clone_size: .; j_call: TRBJ2-7; v_call: TRBV7-2; cdr3_nt: TGTGCCGGCAGCTTAACCCTGGGCGAGCAGTACTTC; cdr3_aa: CAGSLTLGEQYF
d_call: .; cdr3_length: 14; clone_size: few; j_call: TRBJ2-3; v_call: TRBV10-1; cdr3_nt: TGCGCCAGCAGACCAGACACTACCACAGATACGCAGTATTTT; cdr3_aa: CASRPDTTTDTQYF
d_call: .; cdr3_length: 15; clone_size: .; j_call: TRBJ2-3; v_call: TRBV5-5; cdr3_nt: TGTGCCAGCAGCTGGGGGTCCCGGAGCACAGATACGCAGTATTTT; cdr3_aa: CASSWGSRSTDTQYF
d_call: .; cdr3_length: 14; clone_size: .; j_call: TRBJ1-2; v_call: TRBV7-2; cdr3_nt: TGTGCCAGCAGCCCCACCTTTGGACTGGGAGGCTACACCTTC; cdr3_aa: CASSPTFGLGGYTF
d_call: .; cdr3_length: 17; clone_size: .; j_call: TRBJ2-7; v_call: TRBV14; cdr3_nt: TGTGCCAGCAGCCAAGTTGCTGTGAGACTAGGGTCTGGCGAGCAGTACTTC; cdr3_aa: CASSQVAVRLGSGEQYF
d_call: .; cdr3_length: 13; clone_size: few; j_call: TRBJ2-1; v_call: TRBV7-3; cdr3_nt: TGTGCCAGCAGCTTAATAGGGCGCAATGAGCAGTTCTTC; cdr3_aa: CASSLIGRNEQFF
d_call: TRBD2; cdr3_length: 16; clone_size: .; j_call: TRBJ2-1; v_call: TRBV24-1; cdr3_nt: TGTGCCACCAGTGATTTGGCTAGCGGGAGTAGAAATGAGCAGTTCTTC; cdr3_aa: CATSDLASGSRNEQFF
d_call: .; cdr3_length: 14; clone_size: .; j_call: TRBJ1-1; v_call: TRBV12-3/TRBV12-4; cdr3_nt: TGTGCCAGCAGTTTTAGTCGAACGGGGACTGAAGCTTTCTTT; cdr3_aa: CASSFSRTGTEAFF
d_call: .; cdr3_length: 10; clone_size: .; j_call: TRBJ2-1; v_call: TRBV12-3/TRBV12-4; cdr3_nt: TGTGCCAGCAGCTACCATGAGCAGTTCTTC; cdr3_aa: CASSYHEQFF
d_call: TRBD2; cdr3_length: 15; clone_size: few; j_call: TRBJ2-1; v_call: TRBV2; cdr3_nt: TGTGCCAGCACCCTAGGACTAGCGGGGCTTAATGAGCAGTTCTTC; cdr3_aa: CASTLGLAGLNEQFF
d_call: .; cdr3_length: 17; clone_size: .; j_call: TRBJ2-5; v_call: TRBV7-9; cdr3_nt: TGTGCCAGCAGCTTAGTGATAGGGGTTTCTGGGAGAGAGACCCAGTACTTC; cdr3_aa: CASSLVIGVSGRETQYF
d_call: .; cdr3_length: 15; clone_size: few; j_call: TRBJ2-7; v_call: TRBV6-1; cdr3_nt: TGTGCCAGCAGTGCATTGGCAGGGAGCTCCTACGAGCAGTACTTC; cdr3_aa: CASSALAGSSYEQYF
d_call: TRBD1; cdr3_length: 19; clone_size: .; j_call: TRBJ2-4; v_call: TRBV6-1; cdr3_nt: TGTGCCAGCAGTACGGGGACAGTTCTTAATGGGTCGGCCAAAAACATTCAGTACTTC; cdr3_aa: CASSTGTVLNGSAKNIQYF
d_call: .; cdr3_length: 14; clone_size: .; j_call: TRBJ1-5; v_call: TRBV27; cdr3_nt: TGTGCCAGCAGGCTAGTGGGGCCCAATGGGCCCCAGCATTTT; cdr3_aa: CASRLVGPNGPQHF
d_call: TRBD2; cdr3_length: 13; clone_size: .; j_call: TRBJ2-7; v_call: TRBV5-1; cdr3_nt: TGCGCCAGCAAGGCCCTAGCGGGAGGGCCGCCGTACTTC; cdr3_aa: CASKALAGGPPYF
d_call: .; cdr3_length: 14; clone_size: few; j_call: TRBJ1-5; v_call: TRBV5-1; cdr3_nt: TGCGCCAGCAGCCCGGGGACGAACAATCAGCCCCAGCATTTT; cdr3_aa: CASSPGTNNQPQHF
d_call: .; cdr3_length: 14; clone_size: .; j_call: TRBJ2-1; v_call: TRBV7-9; cdr3_nt: TGTGCCAGCAGCTTATCCGCCGTTAGCCAGGAGCAGTTCTTC; cdr3_aa: CASSLSAVSQEQFF
d_call: TRBD2; cdr3_length: 16; clone_size: few; j_call: TRBJ2-3; v_call: TRBV7-2; cdr3_nt: TGTGCCAGCAGCCCCCGAGGGCTAGCGGGTGCAGATACGCAGTATTTT; cdr3_aa: CASSPRGLAGADTQYF
d_call: TRBD1; cdr3_length: 13; clone_size: .; j_call: TRBJ2-5; v_call: TRBV29-1; cdr3_nt: TGCAGCGTTACAGGGGGGCGGTGGAATGAGCAGTACTTC; cdr3_aa: CSVTGGRWNEQYF
d_call: TRBD2; cdr3_length: 16; clone_size: .; j_call: TRBJ2-7; v_call: TRBV27; cdr3_nt: TGTGCCAGCAGACCTACTCCCCGAGCGGGAACCTACGAGCAGTACTTC; cdr3_aa: CASRPTPRAGTYEQYF
d_call: .; cdr3_length: 16; clone_size: .; j_call: TRBJ2-3; v_call: TRBV20-1; cdr3_nt: TGCAGTGCTAGACCGTTAAGGCCTACGCCCACAGATACGCAGTATTTT; cdr3_aa: CSARPLRPTPTDTQYF
d_call: .; cdr3_length: 17; clone_size: .; j_call: TRBJ2-1; v_call: TRBV20-1; cdr3_nt: TGCAGTGCGCCGGGTAGCGCCCAAACTAGCTCCTACAATGAGCAGTTCTTC; cdr3_aa: CSAPGSAQTSSYNEQFF
d_call: .; cdr3_length: 15; clone_size: once; j_call: TRBJ2-3; v_call: TRBV15; cdr3_nt: TGTGCCACCATGAGGGTAACAGATGGCACAGATACGCAGTATTTT; cdr3_aa: CATMRVTDGTDTQYF
d_call: .; cdr3_length: 14; clone_size: .; j_call: TRBJ2-7; v_call: TRBV5-1; cdr3_nt: TGCGCCAGCAGTTCGACAGTGAGCTCCTACGAGCAGTACTTC; cdr3_aa: CASSSTVSSYEQYF
d_call: TRBD2; cdr3_length: 18; clone_size: .; j_call: TRBJ2-1; v_call: TRBV28; cdr3_nt: TGTGCCAGCACCCCCGGACTAGTGGGAGGCCAAATCAACAATGAGCAGTTCTTC; cdr3_aa: CASTPGLVGGQINNEQFF
d_call: TRBD2; cdr3_length: 16; clone_size: few; j_call: TRBJ2-5; v_call: TRBV6-5; cdr3_nt: TGTGCCAGCAGTCACAGGCCTAGCGGGAGCGGTGAGACCCAGTACTTC; cdr3_aa: CASSHRPSGSGETQYF
d_call: TRBD2; cdr3_length: 18; clone_size: few; j_call: TRBJ2-1; v_call: TRBV4-3; cdr3_nt: TGCGCCAGCAGCCAAGATAGCTGGACTAGCGGGAGAAACAATGAGCAGTTCTTC; cdr3_aa: CASSQDSWTSGRNNEQFF
d_call: .; cdr3_length: 13; clone_size: few; j_call: TRBJ1-5; v_call: TRBV25-1; cdr3_nt: TGTGCCAGCAGTGAGGGGGGACTCCAGCCCCAGCATTTT; cdr3_aa: CASSEGGLQPQHF
d_call: .; cdr3_length: 15; clone_size: .; j_call: TRBJ2-7; v_call: TRBV27; cdr3_nt: TGTGCCAGCAGTTTTCTAGGCCTGAGCTCCTACGAGCAGTACTTC; cdr3_aa: CASSFLGLSSYEQYF
d_call: .; cdr3_length: 12; clone_size: .; j_call: TRBJ2-6; v_call: TRBV5-6; cdr3_nt: TGTGCCAGCAGCTTGTCCCCAAACGTCCTGACTTTC; cdr3_aa: CASSLSPNVLTF
d_call: .; cdr3_length: 14; clone_size: .; j_call: TRBJ2-5; v_call: TRBV2; cdr3_nt: TGTGCCAGTCCGACCAGATCGCGGGGAGAGACCCAGTACTTC; cdr3_aa: CASPTRSRGETQYF
d_call: TRBD2; cdr3_length: 16; clone_size: .; j_call: TRBJ2-5; v_call: TRBV7-6; cdr3_nt: TGTGCCAGCAGCTTCTCGGGACTAGCGGAACAAGAGACCCAGTACTTC; cdr3_aa: CASSFSGLAEQETQYF
d_call: TRBD2; cdr3_length: 15; clone_size: few; j_call: TRBJ2-3; v_call: TRBV20-1; cdr3_nt: TGCAGTGCTATTCTGACTAGCGGGACGGCAGATACGCAGTATTTT; cdr3_aa: CSAILTSGTADTQYF